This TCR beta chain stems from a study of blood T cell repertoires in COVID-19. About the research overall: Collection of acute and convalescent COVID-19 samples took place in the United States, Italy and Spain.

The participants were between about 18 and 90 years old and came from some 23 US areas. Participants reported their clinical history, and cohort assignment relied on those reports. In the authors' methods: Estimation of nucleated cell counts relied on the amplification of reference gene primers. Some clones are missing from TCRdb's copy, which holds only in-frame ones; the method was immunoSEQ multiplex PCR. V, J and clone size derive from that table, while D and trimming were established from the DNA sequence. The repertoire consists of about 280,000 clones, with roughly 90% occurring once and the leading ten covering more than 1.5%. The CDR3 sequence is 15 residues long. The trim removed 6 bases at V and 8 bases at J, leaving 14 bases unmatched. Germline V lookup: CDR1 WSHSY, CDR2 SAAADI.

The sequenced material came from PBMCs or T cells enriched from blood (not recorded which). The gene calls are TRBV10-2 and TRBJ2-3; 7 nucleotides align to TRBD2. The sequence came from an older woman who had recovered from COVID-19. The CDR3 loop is CASSPHLAAMSTQYF. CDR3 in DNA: TGCGCCAGCAGCCCCCATCTAGCGGCCATGAGTACGCAGTATTTT.